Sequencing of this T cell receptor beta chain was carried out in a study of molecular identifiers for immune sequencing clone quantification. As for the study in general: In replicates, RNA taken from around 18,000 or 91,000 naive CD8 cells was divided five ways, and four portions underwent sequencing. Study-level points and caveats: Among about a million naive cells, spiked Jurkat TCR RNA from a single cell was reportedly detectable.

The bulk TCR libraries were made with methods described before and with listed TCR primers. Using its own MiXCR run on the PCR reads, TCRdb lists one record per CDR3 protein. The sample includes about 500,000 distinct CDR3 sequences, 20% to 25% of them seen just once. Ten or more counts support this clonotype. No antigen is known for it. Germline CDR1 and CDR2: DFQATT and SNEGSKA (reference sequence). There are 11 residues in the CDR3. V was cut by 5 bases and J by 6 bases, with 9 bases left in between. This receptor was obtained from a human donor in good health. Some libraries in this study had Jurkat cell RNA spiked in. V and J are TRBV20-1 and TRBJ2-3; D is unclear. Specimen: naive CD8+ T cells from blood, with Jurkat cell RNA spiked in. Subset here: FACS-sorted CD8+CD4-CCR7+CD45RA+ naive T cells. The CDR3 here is CSASLGDTQYF. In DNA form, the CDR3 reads TGCAGTGCTTCCCTAGGGGATACGCAGTATTTT.